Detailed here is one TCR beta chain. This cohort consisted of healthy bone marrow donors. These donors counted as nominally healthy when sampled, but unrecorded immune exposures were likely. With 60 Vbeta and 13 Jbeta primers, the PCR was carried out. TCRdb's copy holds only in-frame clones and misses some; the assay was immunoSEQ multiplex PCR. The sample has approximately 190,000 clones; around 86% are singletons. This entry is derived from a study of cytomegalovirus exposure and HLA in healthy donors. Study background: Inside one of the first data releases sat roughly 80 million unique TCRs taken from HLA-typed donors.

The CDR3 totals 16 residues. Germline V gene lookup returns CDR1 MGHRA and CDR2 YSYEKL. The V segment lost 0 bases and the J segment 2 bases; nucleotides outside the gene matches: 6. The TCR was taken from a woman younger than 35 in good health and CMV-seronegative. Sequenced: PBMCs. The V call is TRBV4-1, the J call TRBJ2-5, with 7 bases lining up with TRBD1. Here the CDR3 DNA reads TGCGCCAGCAGCCAAGAACCTCCGGGACAGCAAGAGACCCAGTACTTC. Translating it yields CASSQEPPGQQETQYF.